Detailed here is one T cell receptor (beta chain). The CDR3 is 12 amino acids. Germline V gene lookup returns CDR1 MNHEY and CDR2 SVGAGI. The V gene lost 6 bases and the J gene lost 2 bases, with 8 bases spanning the gap. This sample is drawn from a study of spatial heterogeneity in lung cancer. TCRdb independently ran MiXCR on the 5' RACE reads; one entry per CDR3 protein. The profile shows tens of thousands of distinct CDR3 sequences, about 8% of them singletons. The time point here: sample taken at primary tumor resection. The chain combines TRBV6-5 with TRBJ2-7; no reliable D call. This TCR was sampled from a male donor with early-stage non-small cell lung cancer. This specimen was PBMCs, taken at surgery. The CDR3 protein is CASRLGPYEQYF. CDR3 DNA sequence: TGTGCCAGCAGGCTCGGACCCTACGAGCAGTACTTC.